The rows below give T cell receptor beta chains drawn from one sample of a study of blood T cell repertoires in COVID-19. Profiling relied on immunoSEQ multiplex PCR, and the TCRdb table lists in-frame clones only, not all of them. The table records about 380,000 clones, around 84% of them present only once. The sequencing sample was made of peripheral blood. The receptor set was obtained from a woman aged 18-30 years with acute or convalescent COVID-19. Each CDR3 is given with its conserved first and last residue. The D gene is left open where the match is weak. Clone sizes are given selectively: once, few, many, or a class where the clone is expanded.

-	TRBV18	few	TRBJ2-5	CASSSSFMETQYF	TGTGCCAGCTCCTCCTCTTTTATGGAGACCCAGTACTTC
TRBD2	TRBV27	-	TRBJ2-7	CASSKTSGTFYEQYF	TGTGCCAGCAGTAAGACTAGCGGGACCTTCTACGAGCAGTACTTC
TRBD1	TRBV28	-	TRBJ1-2	CASSLGTGNYGYTF	TGTGCCAGCAGCCTTGGGACAGGGAACTATGGCTACACCTTC
TRBD2	TRBV5-8	-	TRBJ2-1	CASSLVGLAGPRGEQFF	TGTGCCAGCAGCTTGGTTGGACTAGCGGGCCCCCGGGGTGAGCAGTTCTTC
-	TRBV15	-	TRBJ1-5	CATSRGWSSNQPQHF	TGTGCCACCAGCAGAGGTTGGAGCAGCAATCAGCCCCAGCATTTT
TRBD1	TRBV7-2	-	TRBJ1-1	CASSLLTGGNTEAFF	TGTGCCAGCAGCTTACTCACAGGGGGGAACACTGAAGCTTTCTTT
-	TRBV24-1	few	TRBJ2-3	CATSVGQTQYF	TGTGCCACCAGTGTAGGACAGACGCAGTATTTT
-	TRBV2	-	TRBJ1-4	CASSELFTGKLFF	TGTGCCAGCAGTGAACTGTTTACGGGGAAACTGTTTTTT
-	TRBV2	-	TRBJ1-5	CASSEEGGSNQPQHF	TGTGCCAGCAGTGAAGAAGGCGGTAGCAATCAGCCCCAGCATTTT
-	TRBV2	-	TRBJ1-1	CATRQTENTEAFF	TGTGCCACAAGACAAACCGAGAACACTGAAGCTTTCTTT
-	TRBV6-5	-	TRBJ1-2	CASTSGVFNYGYTF	TGTGCCAGCACGTCAGGGGTCTTTAACTATGGCTACACCTTC
-	TRBV7-6	-	TRBJ1-6	CASSLAASGSSYNSPLHF	TGTGCCAGCAGCTTAGCTGCCAGCGGGAGCTCCTATAATTCACCCCTCCACTTT
-	TRBV11-2	-	TRBJ2-2	CASSAYGSGELFF	TGTGCCAGCAGCGCGTACGGGTCCGGGGAGCTGTTTTTT
-	TRBV27	-	TRBJ1-6	CASSLSPQGYNSPLHF	TGTGCCAGCAGTTTATCGCCGCAGGGATATAATTCACCCCTCCACTTT
-	TRBV19	-	TRBJ2-1	CASSSLGTPNNEQFF	TGTGCCAGTAGTTCCCTCGGGACTCCGAACAATGAGCAGTTCTTC
-	TRBV28	-	TRBJ1-2	CASSLAAPLRYGYTF	TGTGCCAGCAGTTTAGCGGCCCCGCTCCGCTATGGCTACACCTTC
-	TRBV19	-	TRBJ1-5	CASTQRVKNQPQHF	TGTGCCAGTACGCAACGGGTAAAAAATCAGCCCCAGCATTTT
-	TRBV2	-	TRBJ1-5	CASSGRRAADQPQHF	TGTGCCAGCAGTGGGAGGAGGGCAGCCGATCAGCCCCAGCATTTT
TRBD2	TRBV4-1	-	TRBJ2-3	CASSLRTSANTDTQYF	TGCGCCAGCAGCCTAAGGACTAGCGCCAACACAGATACGCAGTATTTT
-	TRBV9	-	TRBJ1-2	CASSVGGVYTF	TGTGCCAGCAGCGTAGGAGGCGTCTACACCTTC
-	TRBV10-3	-	TRBJ2-1	CAIRDSVNEQFF	TGTGCCATCAGGGATAGCGTAAATGAGCAGTTCTTC
TRBD1	TRBV9	-	TRBJ2-1	CASSVSGTDYNEQFF	TGTGCCAGCAGCGTTTCCGGGACAGACTACAATGAGCAGTTCTTC
TRBD2	TRBV5-1	-	TRBJ2-3	CASRYGSGTPPQAQYF	TGCGCCAGCAGGTACGGCAGCGGGACCCCCCCTCAGGCGCAGTATTTT
TRBD1	TRBV15	-	TRBJ1-2	CATSREGGGGYTF	TGTGCCACCAGCAGAGAAGGGGGCGGAGGCTACACCTTC
TRBD1	TRBV7-8	-	TRBJ1-2	CASSLEPGQGDYGYTF	TGTGCCAGCAGCTTAGAGCCGGGACAGGGTGATTATGGCTACACCTTC
-	TRBV5-6	-	TRBJ1-2	CASSLAGAADGYTF	TGTGCCAGCAGCTTGGCAGGGGCTGCGGATGGCTACACCTTC
-	TRBV24-1	-	TRBJ1-5	CATSDLREDQPQHF	TGTGCCACCAGTGATTTAAGGGAGGATCAGCCCCAGCATTTT
TRBD1	TRBV5-1	-	TRBJ1-1	CASSFGDRLNTEAFF	TGCGCCAGCAGCTTCGGGGACAGGTTGAACACTGAAGCTTTCTTT
-	TRBV7-9	few	TRBJ1-5	CASSSPPGTFSSNQPQHF	TGTGCCAGCAGCTCACCTCCGGGGACATTCTCTAGCAATCAGCCCCAGCATTTT
TRBD1	TRBV5-1	-	TRBJ1-4	CASSLEPRDRGSNEKLFF	TGCGCCAGCAGCTTGGAACCCCGGGACAGGGGATCTAATGAAAAACTGTTTTTT
TRBD2	TRBV29-1	-	TRBJ2-7	CSVRGLAGYEQYF	TGCAGCGTTCGCGGACTAGCCGGATACGAGCAGTACTTC
TRBD2	TRBV5-1	-	TRBJ2-2	CASSSGKLAGETGELFF	TGCGCCAGCAGCTCGGGCAAGTTAGCGGGAGAAACCGGGGAGCTGTTTTTT
-	TRBV6-4	-	TRBJ1-2	CASSSYPNYGYTF	TGTGCCAGCAGTTCTTATCCTAACTATGGCTACACCTTC
TRBD1	TRBV7-9	-	TRBJ2-5	CASSTWDRGGETQYF	TGTGCCAGCAGCACCTGGGACAGGGGAGGAGAGACCCAGTACTTC
TRBD1	TRBV6-6	few	TRBJ1-6	CASSAQGAENSPLHF	TGTGCCAGCAGTGCCCAGGGGGCGGAAAATTCACCCCTCCACTTT
TRBD1	TRBV11-2	-	TRBJ2-7	CASSLVYGQGLYEQYF	TGTGCCAGCAGCTTAGTCTACGGACAGGGCCTCTACGAGCAGTACTTC
-	TRBV5-1	-	TRBJ1-6	CASSLTVTDHSYNSPLHF	TGCGCCAGCAGCTTGACCGTGACAGATCATTCCTATAATTCACCCCTCCACTTT
TRBD1	TRBV28	-	TRBJ2-5	CASSSPGGQGKETQYF	TGTGCCAGCAGTTCGCCCGGGGGACAGGGTAAGGAGACCCAGTACTTC
-	TRBV19	-	TRBJ1-6	CATSRSYNSPLHF	TGTGCCACCTCTCGTTCCTATAATTCACCCCTCCACTTT
-	TRBV3-1/TRBV3-2	-	TRBJ1-5	CASSQGQSIQPQHF	TGTGCCAGCAGCCAAGGCCAGTCCATCCAGCCCCAGCATTTT
TRBD1	TRBV2	few	TRBJ1-6	CASSLGPGGSYNSPLHF	TGTGCCAGCAGCCTCGGACCAGGGGGATCCTATAATTCACCCCTCCACTTT
-	TRBV27	-	TRBJ1-4	CASTAGPLATNEKLFF	TGTGCCAGCACGGCGGGGCCCCTTGCAACTAATGAAAAACTGTTTTTT
TRBD1	TRBV6-7	-	TRBJ1-6	CASSYPPARQGGSSYNSPLHF	TGTGCCAGCAGTTACCCGCCAGCACGACAGGGGGGGAGCTCCTATAATTCACCCCTCCACTTT
-	TRBV2	once	TRBJ1-5	CASSLGHFNQPQHF	TGTGCCAGCAGTCTCGGACACTTCAATCAGCCCCAGCATTTT
-	TRBV27	once	TRBJ1-4	CASSLNRRANEKLFF	TGTGCCAGCAGTTTAAACAGGAGGGCTAATGAAAAACTGTTTTTT
TRBD1	TRBV12-5	-	TRBJ2-7	CASGLVHTGGDYEQYF	TGTGCTAGTGGTTTGGTACACACAGGGGGCGACTACGAGCAGTACTTC
-	TRBV25-1	-	TRBJ2-2	CASSEFRGTGDTGELFF	TGTGCCAGCAGTGAATTTCGGGGAACGGGGGACACCGGGGAGCTGTTTTTT
-	TRBV7-3	-	TRBJ1-1	CASSPGGREAFF	TGTGCCAGCAGCCCCGGGGGAAGGGAAGCTTTCTTT
-	TRBV28	-	TRBJ2-7	CASSFSRGSYEQYF	TGTGCCAGCAGTTTCTCCAGGGGTTCTTACGAGCAGTACTTC
-	TRBV13	-	TRBJ1-2	CASSQGSGDNTF	TGTGCCAGCAGCCAGGGGTCCGGGGACAACACCTTC
TRBD1	TRBV5-1	few	TRBJ2-7	CASTGTETYEQYF	TGCGCCAGCACCGGGACAGAGACCTACGAGCAGTACTTC
TRBD2	TRBV4-2	-	TRBJ2-5	CASSITGTSGSGAQETQYF	TGTGCCAGCAGCATAACCGGGACTAGCGGGAGTGGGGCCCAAGAGACCCAGTACTTC
-	TRBV5-1	-	TRBJ1-4	CASSPGGTNEKLFF	TGCGCCAGCAGCCCTGGGGGCACTAATGAAAAACTGTTTTTT
-	TRBV21-1	-	TRBJ2-3	CASSTRGGNTQYF	TGTGCCAGCAGCACTCGGGGAGGTAATACGCAGTATTTT